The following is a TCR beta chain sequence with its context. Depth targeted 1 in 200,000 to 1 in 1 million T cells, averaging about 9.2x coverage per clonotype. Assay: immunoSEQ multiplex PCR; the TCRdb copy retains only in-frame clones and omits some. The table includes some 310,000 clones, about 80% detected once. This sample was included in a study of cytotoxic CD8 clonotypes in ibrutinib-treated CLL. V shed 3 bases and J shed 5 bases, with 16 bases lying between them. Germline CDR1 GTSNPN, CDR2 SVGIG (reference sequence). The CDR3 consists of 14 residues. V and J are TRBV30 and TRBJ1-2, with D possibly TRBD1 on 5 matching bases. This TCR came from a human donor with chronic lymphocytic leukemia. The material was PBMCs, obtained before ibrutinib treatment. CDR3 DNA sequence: TGTGCCTGGAGCCCCCGCAGGGAGGTGTATGGCTACACCTTC. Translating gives CAWSPRREVYGYTF.